This T cell receptor beta chain was recorded in a study of OX40 agonist ivuxolimab in advanced cancers. The wider study: Ivuxolimab was delivered to patients intravenously every 2 weeks at doses spanning 0.01 to 10 mg/kg.

The CDR3 sequence is 14 residues long. CDR1 and CDR2 (germline): MNHEY, SVGAGI. The V gene end was trimmed by 6 bases and the J gene end by 4 bases; junction bases not matched to a gene: 8. Libraries were prepared by immunoSEQ multiplex PCR; TCRdb keeps only in-frame clonotypes and omits some of them. The table lists about 83,000 clones, less than 95% of them singletons. This sequence was found in an adult with an advanced solid tumor such as melanoma, head and neck, liver or kidney cancer. J is TRBJ1-1 and V is TRBV6-5; 7 bases agree with TRBD1. Here the sequenced sample was CD4+ or CD8+ T cells sorted from blood, taken in a trial of the OX40 agonist ivuxolimab. The CDR3 spells CASRPNRGATEAFF. CDR3 bases: TGTGCCAGCAGACCGAACAGGGGAGCCACTGAAGCTTTCTTT.